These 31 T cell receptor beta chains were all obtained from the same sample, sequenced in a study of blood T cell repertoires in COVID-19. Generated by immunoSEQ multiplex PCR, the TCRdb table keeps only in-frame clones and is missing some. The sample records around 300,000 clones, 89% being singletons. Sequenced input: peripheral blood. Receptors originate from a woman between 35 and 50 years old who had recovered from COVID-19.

CDR3 protein: CASSLGLAGGEQFF. DNA for the CDR3: TGTGCCAGCAGCCTCGGACTAGCGGGAGGTGAGCAGTTCTTC. The chain uses TRBV14 and TRBJ2-1; 14 bases map to TRBD2. Germline V CDR1 and CDR2: SGHDN, FVKESK. This CDR3 comprises 14 residues. V shed 4 bases and J 9 bases; nucleotides not matched to a gene: 2.

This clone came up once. The CDR3 nucleotides are TGTGCCAGCAGAGCCCCTACAGGGGACGGTGGAAACACCATATATTTT. This translates into CASRAPTGDGGNTIYF. V and J are TRBV28 and TRBJ1-3; TRBD1 matches at 7 bases. V was pared by 6 bases and J by 3 bases, with 11 bases of the junction left unmatched. CDR3 size: 16 residues. Germline-derived CDR1 and CDR2 are MDHEN and SYDVKM.

CDR3 residues: CASSEQGAFYGYTF. CDR3 DNA: TGTGCCAGCAGTGAGCAGGGGGCCTTCTATGGCTACACCTTC. J is TRBJ1-2 and V is TRBV6-1; TRBD1 matches 8 bases. V lost 3 bases and J lost 4; bases outside the gene matches: 4. From germline, CDR1 is MNHNS and CDR2 SASEGT. This CDR3 region has 14 residues.

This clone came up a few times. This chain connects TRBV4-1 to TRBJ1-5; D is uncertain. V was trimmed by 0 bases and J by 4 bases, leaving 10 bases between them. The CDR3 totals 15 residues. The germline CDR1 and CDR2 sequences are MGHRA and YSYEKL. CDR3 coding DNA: TGCGCCAGCAGCCAAGATGTAACAGCTAATCAGCCCCAGCATTTT. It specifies CASSQDVTANQPQHF.

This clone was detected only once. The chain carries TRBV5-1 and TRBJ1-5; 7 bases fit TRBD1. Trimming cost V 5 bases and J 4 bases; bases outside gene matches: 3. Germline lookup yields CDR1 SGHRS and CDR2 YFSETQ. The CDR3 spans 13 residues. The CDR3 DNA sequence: TGCGCCAGCAGTCTGGGACAGAATCAGCCCCAGCATTTT. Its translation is CASSLGQNQPQHF.

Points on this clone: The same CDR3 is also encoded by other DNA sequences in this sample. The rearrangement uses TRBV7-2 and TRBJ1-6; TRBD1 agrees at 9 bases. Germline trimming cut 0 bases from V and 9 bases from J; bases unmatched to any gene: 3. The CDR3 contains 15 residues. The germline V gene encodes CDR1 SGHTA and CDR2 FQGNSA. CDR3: CASSLADRGVSPLHF. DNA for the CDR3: TGTGCCAGCAGCTTAGCGGACAGGGGTGTTTCACCCCTCCACTTT.

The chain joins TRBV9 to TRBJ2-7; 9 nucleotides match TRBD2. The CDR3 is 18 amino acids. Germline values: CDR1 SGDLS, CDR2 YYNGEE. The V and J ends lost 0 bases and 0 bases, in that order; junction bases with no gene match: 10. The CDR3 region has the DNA TGTGCCAGCAGCGTAGGATCGAGCGAGCGGGGGGCCTCCTACGAGCAGTACTTC. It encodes CASSVGSSERGASYEQYF.

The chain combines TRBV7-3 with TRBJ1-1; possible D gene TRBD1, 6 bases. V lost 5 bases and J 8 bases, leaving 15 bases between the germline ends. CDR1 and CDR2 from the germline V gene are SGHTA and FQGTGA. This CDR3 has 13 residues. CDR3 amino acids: CASSPNRQEEAFF. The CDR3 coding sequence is TGTGCCAGCAGCCCCAATAGACAGGAGGAAGCTTTCTTT.

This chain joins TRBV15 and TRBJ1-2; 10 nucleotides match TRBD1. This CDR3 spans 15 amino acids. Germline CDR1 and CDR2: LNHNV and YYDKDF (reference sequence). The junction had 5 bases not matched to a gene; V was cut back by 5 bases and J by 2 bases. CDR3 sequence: CATSEGQGTNYGYTF. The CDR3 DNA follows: TGTGCCACCAGCGAGGGACAGGGGACCAACTATGGCTACACCTTC.

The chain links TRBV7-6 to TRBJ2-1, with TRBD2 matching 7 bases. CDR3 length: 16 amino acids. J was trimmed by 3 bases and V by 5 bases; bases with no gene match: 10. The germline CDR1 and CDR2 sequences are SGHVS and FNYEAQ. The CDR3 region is CASSETSGAGYNEQFF. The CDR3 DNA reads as TGTGCCAGCAGCGAGACCAGCGGGGCCGGCTACAATGAGCAGTTCTTC.

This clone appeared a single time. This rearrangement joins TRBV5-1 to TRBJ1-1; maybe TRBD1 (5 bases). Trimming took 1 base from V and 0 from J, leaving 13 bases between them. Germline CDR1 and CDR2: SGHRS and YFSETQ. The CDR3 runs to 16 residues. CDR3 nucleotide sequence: TGCGCCAGCAGCTTGTTTGGGGCGGCCCTGAACACTGAAGCTTTCTTT. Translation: CASSLFGAALNTEAFF.

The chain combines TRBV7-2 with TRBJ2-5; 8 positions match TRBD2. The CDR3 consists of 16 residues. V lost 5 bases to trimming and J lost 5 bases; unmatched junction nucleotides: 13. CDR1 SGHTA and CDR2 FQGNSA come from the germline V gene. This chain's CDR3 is CASSLHAGGLEETQYF. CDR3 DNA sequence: TGTGCCAGCAGCCTTCATGCGGGAGGTCTCGAGGAGACCCAGTACTTC. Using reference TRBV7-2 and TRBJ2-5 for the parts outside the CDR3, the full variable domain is GAGVSQSPSNKVTEKGKDVELRCDPISGHTALYWYRQSLGQGLEFLIYFQGNSAPDKSGLPSDRFSAERTGGSVSTLTIQRTQQEDSAVYLCASSLHAGGLEETQYFGPGTRLLVL.

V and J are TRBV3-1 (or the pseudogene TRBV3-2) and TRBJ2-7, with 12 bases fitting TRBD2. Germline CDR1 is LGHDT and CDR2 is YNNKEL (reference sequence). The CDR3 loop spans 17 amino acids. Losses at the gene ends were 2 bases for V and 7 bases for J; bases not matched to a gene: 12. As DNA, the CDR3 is TGTGCCAGCAGCCAAAACCCGGGACTAGCGGGCGGGCGGGAGCAGTACTTC. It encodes CASSQNPGLAGGREQYF.

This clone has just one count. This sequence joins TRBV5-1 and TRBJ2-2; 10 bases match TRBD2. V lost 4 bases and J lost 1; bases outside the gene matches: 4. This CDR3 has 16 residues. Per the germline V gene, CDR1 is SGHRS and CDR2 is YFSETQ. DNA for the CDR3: TGCGCCAGCAGCGAATGGACTAGCGGGAACACCGGGGAGCTGTTTTTT. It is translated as CASSEWTSGNTGELFF.

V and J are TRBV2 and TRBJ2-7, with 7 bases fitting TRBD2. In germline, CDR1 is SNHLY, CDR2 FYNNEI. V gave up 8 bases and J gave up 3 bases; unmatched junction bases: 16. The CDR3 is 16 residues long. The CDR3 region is CASGRAGVTLGYEQYF. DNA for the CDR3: TGTGCCAGCGGGAGGGCCGGCGTGACGCTTGGCTACGAGCAGTACTTC.

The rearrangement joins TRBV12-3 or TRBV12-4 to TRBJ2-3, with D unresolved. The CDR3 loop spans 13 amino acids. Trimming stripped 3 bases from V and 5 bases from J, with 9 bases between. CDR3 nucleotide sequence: TGTGCCAGCAGTTTGATTGCGAAAGATACGCAGTATTTT. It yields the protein CASSLIAKDTQYF.

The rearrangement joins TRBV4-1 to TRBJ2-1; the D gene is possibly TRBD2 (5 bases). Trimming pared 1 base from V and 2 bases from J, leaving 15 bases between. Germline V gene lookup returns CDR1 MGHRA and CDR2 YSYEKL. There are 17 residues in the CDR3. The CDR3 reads CASSQALLGRTYNEQFF. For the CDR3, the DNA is TGCGCCAGCAGCCAAGCCCTGTTGGGGAGAACCTACAATGAGCAGTTCTTC.

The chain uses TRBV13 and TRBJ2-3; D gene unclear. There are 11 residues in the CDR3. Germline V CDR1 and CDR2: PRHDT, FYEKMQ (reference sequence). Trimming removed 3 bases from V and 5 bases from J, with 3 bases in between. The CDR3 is CASSFVDTQYF. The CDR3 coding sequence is TGTGCCAGCAGCTTCGTAGATACGCAGTATTTT. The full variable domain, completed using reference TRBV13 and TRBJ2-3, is AAGVIQSPRHLIKEKRETATLKCYPIPRHDTVYWYQQGPGQDPQFLISFYEKMQSDKGSIPDRFSAQQFSDYHSELNMSSLELGDSALYFCASSFVDTQYFGPGTRLTVL.

CDR3: CASSEALQGGYEQYF. CDR3 nucleotide sequence: TGTGCCAGCAGTGAAGCGCTTCAGGGGGGCTACGAGCAGTACTTC. V gene TRBV6-1 combines with J gene TRBJ2-7; weak D call: TRBD1 (7 bases). There are 15 residues in the CDR3. Germline assignment: CDR1 MNHNS and CDR2 SASEGT. The V end was cut by 0 bases, the J end by 3 bases, with 12 bases between.

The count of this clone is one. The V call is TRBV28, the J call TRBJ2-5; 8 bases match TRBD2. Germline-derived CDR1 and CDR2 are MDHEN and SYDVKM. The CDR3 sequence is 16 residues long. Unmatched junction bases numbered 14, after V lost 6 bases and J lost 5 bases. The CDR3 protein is CASRAPRLARGETQYF. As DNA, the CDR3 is TGTGCCAGCAGAGCCCCCCGACTAGCGCGGGGGGAGACCCAGTACTTC.

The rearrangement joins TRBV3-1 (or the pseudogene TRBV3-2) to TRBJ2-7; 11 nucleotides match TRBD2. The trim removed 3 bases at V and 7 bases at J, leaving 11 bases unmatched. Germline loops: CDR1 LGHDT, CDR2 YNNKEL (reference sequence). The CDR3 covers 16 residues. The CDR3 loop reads CASSQGLAVLSGEQYF. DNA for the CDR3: TGTGCCAGCAGCCAGGGACTAGCGGTCCTTTCGGGGGAGCAGTACTTC.

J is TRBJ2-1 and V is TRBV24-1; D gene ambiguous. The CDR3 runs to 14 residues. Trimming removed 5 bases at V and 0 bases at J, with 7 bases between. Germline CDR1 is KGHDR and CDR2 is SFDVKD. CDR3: CATSAKSSYNEQFF. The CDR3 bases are TGTGCCACCAGTGCTAAGAGCTCCTACAATGAGCAGTTCTTC.

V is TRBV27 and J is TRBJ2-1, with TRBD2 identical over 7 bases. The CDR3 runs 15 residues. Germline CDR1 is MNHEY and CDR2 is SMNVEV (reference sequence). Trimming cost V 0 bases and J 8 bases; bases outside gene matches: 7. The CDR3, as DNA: TGTGCCAGCAGTTTATCACGGCGGGAGCGCGATGAGCAGTTCTTC. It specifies CASSLSRRERDEQFF.

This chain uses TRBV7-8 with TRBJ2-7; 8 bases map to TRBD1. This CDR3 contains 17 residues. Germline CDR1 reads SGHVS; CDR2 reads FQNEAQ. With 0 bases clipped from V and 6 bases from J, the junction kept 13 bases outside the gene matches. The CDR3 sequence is CASSLAPWTGWEFEQYF. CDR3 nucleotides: TGTGCCAGCAGCTTAGCGCCGTGGACAGGGTGGGAATTCGAGCAGTACTTC.

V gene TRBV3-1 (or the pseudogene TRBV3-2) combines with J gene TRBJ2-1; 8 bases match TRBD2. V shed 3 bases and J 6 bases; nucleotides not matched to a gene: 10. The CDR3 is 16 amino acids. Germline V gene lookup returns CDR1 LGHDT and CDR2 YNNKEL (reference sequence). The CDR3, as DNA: TGTGCCAGCAGCCAGCAGCCAGCGGGAGTGTCCAATGAGCAGTTCTTC. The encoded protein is CASSQQPAGVSNEQFF.

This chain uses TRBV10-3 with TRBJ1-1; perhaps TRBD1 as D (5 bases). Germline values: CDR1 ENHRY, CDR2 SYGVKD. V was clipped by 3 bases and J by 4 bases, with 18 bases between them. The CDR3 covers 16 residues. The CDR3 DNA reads TGTGCCATCAGTGACGAAACCTATAGACAGCCCACTGAAGCTTTCTTT. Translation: CAISDETYRQPTEAFF.

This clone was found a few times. For the CDR3, the DNA is TGTGCCAGCAGCCAGGCGGGCCCGAGATACGAGCAGTACTTC. Translating gives CASSQAGPRYEQYF. This chain connects TRBV3-1 (or the pseudogene TRBV3-2) to TRBJ2-7; TRBD2 is a possible D gene (5 bases). V was trimmed by 3 bases and J by 4 bases, leaving 13 bases between them. CDR1 LGHDT and CDR2 YNNKEL come from the germline V gene (reference sequence). The CDR3 consists of 14 residues.

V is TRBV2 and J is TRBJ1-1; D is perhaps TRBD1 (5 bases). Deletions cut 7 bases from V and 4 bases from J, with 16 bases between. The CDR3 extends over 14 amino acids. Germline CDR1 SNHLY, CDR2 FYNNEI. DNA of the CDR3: TGTGCCAGCATCCGGGGGAGGGTAGGCACTGAAGCTTTCTTT. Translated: CASIRGRVGTEAFF.

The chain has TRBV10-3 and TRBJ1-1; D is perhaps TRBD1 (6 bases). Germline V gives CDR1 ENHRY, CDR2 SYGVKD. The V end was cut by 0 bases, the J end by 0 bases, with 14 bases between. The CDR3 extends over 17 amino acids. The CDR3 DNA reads TGTGCCATCAGTGAGTCCCGGGGTCAGGGGTTGAACACTGAAGCTTTCTTT. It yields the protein CAISESRGQGLNTEAFF.

The CDR3 DNA sequence: TGTGCCAGCACAGGGTTCGGCCGCACAGATACGCAGTATTTT. Amino acids: CASTGFGRTDTQYF. The gene calls are TRBV21-1 and TRBJ2-3; the DNA was not compared with TRBD1, the D call given in the table. TRBV21-1 is flagged as a pseudogene. CDR3 size: 14 residues.

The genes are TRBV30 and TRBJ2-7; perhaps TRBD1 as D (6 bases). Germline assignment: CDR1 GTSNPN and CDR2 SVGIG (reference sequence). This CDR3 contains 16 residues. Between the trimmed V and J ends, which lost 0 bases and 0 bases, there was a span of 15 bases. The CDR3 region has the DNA TGTGCCTGGAGTGTATCCCCGGGACAATTCTCCTACGAGCAGTACTTC. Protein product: CAWSVSPGQFSYEQYF.